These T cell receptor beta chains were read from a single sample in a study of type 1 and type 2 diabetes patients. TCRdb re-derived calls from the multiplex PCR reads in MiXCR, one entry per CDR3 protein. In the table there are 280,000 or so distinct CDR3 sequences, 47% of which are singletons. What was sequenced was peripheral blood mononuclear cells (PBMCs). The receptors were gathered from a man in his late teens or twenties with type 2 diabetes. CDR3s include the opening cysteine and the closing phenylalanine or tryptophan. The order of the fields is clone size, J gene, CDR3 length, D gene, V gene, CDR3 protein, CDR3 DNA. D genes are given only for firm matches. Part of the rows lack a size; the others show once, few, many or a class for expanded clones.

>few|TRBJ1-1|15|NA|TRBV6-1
CASRDLGLVRTEAFF
TGTGCCAGCAGGGATCTCGGGTTAGTAAGGACTGAAGCTTTCTTT
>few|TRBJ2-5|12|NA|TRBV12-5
CASGLTQETQYF
TGTGCTAGTGGTTTGACCCAAGAGACCCAGTACTTC
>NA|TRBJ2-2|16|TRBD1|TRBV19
CASSGRDRGVNGELFF
TGTGCCAGTAGTGGGCGGGACAGGGGCGTGAACGGGGAGCTGTTTTTT
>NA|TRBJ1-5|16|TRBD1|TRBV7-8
CASSLGQGLSNQPQHF
TGTGCCAGCAGCTTGGGACAGGGGCTGAGCAATCAGCCCCAGCATTTT
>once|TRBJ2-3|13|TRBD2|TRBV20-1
CSATGTNTDTQYF
TGCAGTGCTACCGGGACTAACACAGATACGCAGTATTTT
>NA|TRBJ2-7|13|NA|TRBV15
CATSTSRAYEQYF
TGTGCCACCAGCACCAGCAGGGCGTACGAGCAGTACTTC
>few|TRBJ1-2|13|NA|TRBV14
CASSHRDTYGYTF
TGTGCCAGCAGCCACCGGGACACCTATGGCTACACCTTC
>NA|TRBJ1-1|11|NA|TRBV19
CASSIAAEAFF
TGTGCCAGTAGTATAGCGGCTGAAGCTTTCTTT
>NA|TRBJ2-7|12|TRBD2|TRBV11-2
CASSPTGGGQYF
TGTGCCAGCAGCCCTACGGGGGGAGGGCAGTACTTC
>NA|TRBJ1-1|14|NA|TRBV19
CASSIGGPNTEAFF
TGTGCCAGTAGTATTGGGGGGCCGAACACTGAAGCTTTCTTT
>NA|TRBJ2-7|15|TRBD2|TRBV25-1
CASLGLAGGSYEQYF
TGTGCCAGCCTCGGGCTAGCGGGAGGGTCCTACGAGCAGTACTTC
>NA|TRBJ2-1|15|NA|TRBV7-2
CASSLARLENSEQFF
TGTGCCAGCAGCTTAGCGCGGTTGGAGAACAGTGAGCAGTTCTTC
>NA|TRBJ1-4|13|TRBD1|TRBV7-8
CASSPGQGIKLFF
TGTGCCAGCAGCCCAGGACAGGGAATAAAACTGTTTTTT
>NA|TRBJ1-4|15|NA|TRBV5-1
CASTFPRNPNEKLFF
TGCGCCAGCACCTTCCCCAGAAATCCTAATGAAAAACTGTTTTTT
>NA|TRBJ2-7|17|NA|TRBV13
CASRFPSGTPFLGEQYF
TGTGCCAGCAGGTTTCCCTCCGGGACCCCCTTTTTGGGCGAGCAGTACTTC
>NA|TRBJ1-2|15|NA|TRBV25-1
CASSLEVGNWGGYTF
TGTGCCAGCAGTTTAGAGGTCGGGAACTGGGGTGGCTACACCTTC
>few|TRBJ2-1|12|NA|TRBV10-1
CASSDQGHEQFF
TGCGCCAGCAGTGACCAGGGCCATGAGCAGTTCTTC
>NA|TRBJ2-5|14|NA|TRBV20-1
CSARDETVEETQYF
TGCAGTGCTAGAGATGAGACAGTGGAAGAGACCCAGTACTTC
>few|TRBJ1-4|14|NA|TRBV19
CASTFSGRHEKLFF
TGTGCCAGTACCTTCTCGGGCCGACACGAAAAACTGTTTTTT
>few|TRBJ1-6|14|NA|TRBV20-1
CSARPTRGNSPLHF
TGCAGTGCTAGACCGACCCGGGGGAATTCACCCCTCCACTTT
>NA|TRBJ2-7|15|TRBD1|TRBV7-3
CASSLGTGLYYEQYF
TGTGCCAGCAGCTTAGGGACAGGGCTTTACTACGAGCAGTACTTC
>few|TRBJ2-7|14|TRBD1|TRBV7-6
CASSSGQGRDEQYF
TGTGCCAGCAGCTCGGGACAGGGCAGGGACGAGCAGTACTTC
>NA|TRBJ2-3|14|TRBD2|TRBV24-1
CATSDVSGEDTQYF
TGTGCCACCAGTGATGTGAGCGGGGAGGATACGCAGTATTTT
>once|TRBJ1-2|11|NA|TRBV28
CASSGDRIYTF
TGTGCCAGCAGCGGAGACAGGATCTACACCTTC
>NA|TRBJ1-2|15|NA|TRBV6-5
CASSYSGRLVRGYTF
TGTGCCAGCAGTTACTCGGGCAGGCTAGTGCGTGGCTACACCTTC
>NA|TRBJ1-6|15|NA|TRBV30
CAWRGAGVVNSPLHF
TGTGCCTGGAGGGGGGCAGGGGTTGTTAATTCACCCCTCCACTTT
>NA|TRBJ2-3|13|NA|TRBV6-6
CASVQREQDTQYF
TGTGCCAGCGTCCAGAGGGAGCAAGATACGCAGTATTTT
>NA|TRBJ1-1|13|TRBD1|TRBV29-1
CSVELGQGAEAFF
TGCAGCGTTGAACTTGGACAGGGGGCTGAAGCTTTCTTT
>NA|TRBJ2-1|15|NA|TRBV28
CASSLTPTGRDEQFF
TGTGCCAGCAGTTTGACCCCGACAGGGAGGGATGAGCAGTTCTTC
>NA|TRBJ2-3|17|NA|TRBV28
CASSLSPATGVPDTQYF
TGTGCCAGCAGTTTATCGCCCGCAACGGGCGTGCCAGATACGCAGTATTTT
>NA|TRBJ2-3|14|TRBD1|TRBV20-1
CSAKRQGSTDTQYF
TGCAGTGCAAAGCGACAGGGTAGCACAGATACGCAGTATTTT
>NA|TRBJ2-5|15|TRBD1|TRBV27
CASSSNQDRQETQYF
TGTGCCAGCAGTTCAAACCAGGACAGGCAAGAGACCCAGTACTTC
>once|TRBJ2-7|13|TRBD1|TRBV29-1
CSVRGQGEFEQYF
TGCAGCGTCCGGGGTCAGGGGGAATTCGAGCAGTACTTC
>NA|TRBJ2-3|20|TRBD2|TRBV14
CASSQEGLAGVRFGTDTQYF
TGTGCCAGCAGCCAAGAGGGACTAGCGGGAGTGAGATTCGGCACAGATACGCAGTATTTT
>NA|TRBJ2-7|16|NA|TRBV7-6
CASSSGAGFSSYEQYF
TGTGCCAGCAGCTCGGGGGCAGGGTTTAGCTCCTACGAGCAGTACTTC
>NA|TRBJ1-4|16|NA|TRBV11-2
CASSSRDGVYNEKLFF
TGTGCCAGCAGCTCACGCGACGGGGTTTATAACGAAAAACTGTTTTTT
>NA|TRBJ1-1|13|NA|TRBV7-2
CASSLLVVTKAFF
TGTGCCAGCAGCCTCCTGGTCGTTACTAAAGCTTTCTTT